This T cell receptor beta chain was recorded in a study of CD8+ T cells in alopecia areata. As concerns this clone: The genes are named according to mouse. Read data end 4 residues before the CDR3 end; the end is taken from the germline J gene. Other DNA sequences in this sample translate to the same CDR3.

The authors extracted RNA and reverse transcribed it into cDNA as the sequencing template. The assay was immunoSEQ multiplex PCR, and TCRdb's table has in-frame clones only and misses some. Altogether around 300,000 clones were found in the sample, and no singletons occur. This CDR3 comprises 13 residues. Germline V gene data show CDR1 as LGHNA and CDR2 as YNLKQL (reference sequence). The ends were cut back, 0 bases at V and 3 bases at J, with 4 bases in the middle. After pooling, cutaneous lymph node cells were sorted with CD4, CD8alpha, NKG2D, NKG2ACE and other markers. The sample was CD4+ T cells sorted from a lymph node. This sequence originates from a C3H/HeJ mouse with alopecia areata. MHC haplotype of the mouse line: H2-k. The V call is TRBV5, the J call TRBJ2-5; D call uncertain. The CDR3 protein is CASSQEVQDTQYF. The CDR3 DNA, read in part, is TGTGCCAGCAGCCAAGAGGTGCAAGAC.